This is a list of T cell receptor beta chains from one sample in a study of blood T cell repertoires in COVID-19. Sequencing was performed with immunoSEQ multiplex PCR; in TCRdb, only in-frame clones are kept and a portion is missing. The table lists fewer than 200,000 clones, 74% of them singletons. Sample: peripheral blood. The receptors derive from a woman older than 75 with acute or convalescent COVID-19. CDR3s include the opening cysteine and the closing phenylalanine or tryptophan. D genes are given only for firm matches. The listing skips clone size in some rows; elsewhere it reads once, few, many or a size class.

cdr3_aa: CASSSPTPGLADNEQFF
cdr3_nt: TGTGCCAGCAGCTCCCCGACCCCGGGACTAGCGGACAATGAGCAGTTCTTC
clone_size: NA
d_call: TRBD2
v_call: TRBV7-6
j_call: TRBJ2-1

cdr3_aa: CASTRLAGVVGELFF
cdr3_nt: TGTGCCAGCACAAGACTAGCGGGAGTGGTCGGGGAGCTGTTTTTT
clone_size: few
d_call: TRBD2
v_call: TRBV2
j_call: TRBJ2-2

cdr3_aa: CASSIQDYNEQFF
cdr3_nt: TGTGCCAGTAGTATTCAGGACTACAATGAGCAGTTCTTC
clone_size: NA
d_call: NA
v_call: TRBV19
j_call: TRBJ2-1

cdr3_aa: CASSQRTGEEKLFF
cdr3_nt: TGTGCCAGCAGTCAGAGGACAGGGGAAGAAAAACTGTTTTTT
clone_size: once
d_call: TRBD1
v_call: TRBV7-2
j_call: TRBJ1-4

cdr3_aa: CASSVSSGAYEQYF
cdr3_nt: TGTGCCAGCAGCGTTTCTAGCGGTGCCTACGAGCAGTACTTC
clone_size: few
d_call: TRBD2
v_call: TRBV9
j_call: TRBJ2-7

cdr3_aa: CASSLSFTSRNEQYF
cdr3_nt: TGTGCCAGCAGTTTATCCTTTACTAGCAGAAACGAGCAGTACTTC
clone_size: NA
d_call: NA
v_call: TRBV27
j_call: TRBJ2-7

cdr3_aa: CASSLNSAGDEQYF
cdr3_nt: TGTGCCAGCAGTTTGAATTCTGCCGGAGACGAGCAGTACTTC
clone_size: NA
d_call: NA
v_call: TRBV28
j_call: TRBJ2-7

cdr3_aa: CASSKPRDSLRSYEQYF
cdr3_nt: TGTGCCAGCAGCAAGCCCCGGGACAGCCTAAGGTCCTACGAGCAGTACTTC
clone_size: NA
d_call: TRBD1
v_call: TRBV7-9
j_call: TRBJ2-7

cdr3_aa: CASSQERGLFYEQYF
cdr3_nt: TGCGCCAGCAGCCAAGAAAGGGGCCTCTTCTACGAGCAGTACTTC
clone_size: NA
d_call: NA
v_call: TRBV4-3
j_call: TRBJ2-7

cdr3_aa: CASSPPLGIWDRGRSTEAFF
cdr3_nt: TGTGCCAGCAGCCCACCCCTGGGGATTTGGGACAGGGGAAGGAGCACTGAAGCTTTCTTT
clone_size: NA
d_call: TRBD1
v_call: TRBV3-1/TRBV3-2
j_call: TRBJ1-1

cdr3_aa: CASSVVGGSNQPQHF
cdr3_nt: TGTGCCAGCAGCGTAGTCGGGGGGAGCAATCAGCCCCAGCATTTT
clone_size: NA
d_call: NA
v_call: TRBV9
j_call: TRBJ1-5

cdr3_aa: CASSLDNRNYGYTF
cdr3_nt: TGTGCCAGCAGCTTAGACAACAGGAACTATGGCTACACCTTC
clone_size: NA
d_call: NA
v_call: TRBV7-2
j_call: TRBJ1-2

cdr3_aa: CASSAQGAGGNTIYF
cdr3_nt: TGTGCCAGCAGCGCACAGGGGGCCGGGGGAAACACCATATATTTT
clone_size: NA
d_call: NA
v_call: TRBV21-1
j_call: TRBJ1-3

cdr3_aa: CASSFRGLAGEPQYF
cdr3_nt: TGTGCCAGCAGTTTTCGGGGACTAGCGGGAGAACCGCAGTATTTT
clone_size: NA
d_call: TRBD2
v_call: TRBV6-5
j_call: TRBJ2-3

cdr3_aa: CASSVGHVDYYGYTF
cdr3_nt: TGTGCCAGCAGCGTAGGCCACGTAGATTATTATGGCTACACCTTC
clone_size: once
d_call: NA
v_call: TRBV9
j_call: TRBJ1-2

cdr3_aa: CAWSGTSGKNIQYF
cdr3_nt: TGTGCCTGGAGTGGGACTAGCGGCAAAAACATTCAGTACTTC
clone_size: NA
d_call: TRBD2
v_call: TRBV30
j_call: TRBJ2-4

cdr3_aa: CAITSTGTSGGGKQFF
cdr3_nt: TGTGCCATCACCTCCACCGGGACTAGCGGGGGGGGAAAGCAGTTCTTC
clone_size: NA
d_call: TRBD2
v_call: TRBV10-3
j_call: TRBJ2-1

cdr3_aa: CATSGVGTEAFF
cdr3_nt: TGTGCCACCTCAGGGGTTGGAACTGAAGCTTTCTTT
clone_size: NA
d_call: NA
v_call: TRBV28
j_call: TRBJ1-1

cdr3_aa: CANGEQATDTQYF
cdr3_nt: TGTGCCAATGGGGAACAGGCCACAGATACGCAGTATTTT
clone_size: NA
d_call: NA
v_call: TRBV6-5
j_call: TRBJ2-3

cdr3_aa: CASSEALGAIDDSPLHF
cdr3_nt: TGTGCCAGCAGTGAAGCGCTAGGGGCGATTGACGATTCACCCCTCCACTTT
clone_size: NA
d_call: NA
v_call: TRBV2
j_call: TRBJ1-6

cdr3_aa: CASTRTETGGDSPLHF
cdr3_nt: TGTGCCAGTACCAGAACTGAGACGGGGGGCGATTCACCCCTCCACTTT
clone_size: NA
d_call: NA
v_call: TRBV19
j_call: TRBJ1-6

cdr3_aa: CASSHQLTERAYEQYF
cdr3_nt: TGTGCCAGTAGCCACCAGTTGACAGAACGGGCCTACGAGCAGTACTTC
clone_size: many
d_call: NA
v_call: TRBV19
j_call: TRBJ2-7

cdr3_aa: CASRIIRDTYYEQYF
cdr3_nt: TGTGCCAGCCGGATAATCCGGGACACCTACTACGAGCAGTACTTC
clone_size: NA
d_call: NA
v_call: TRBV27
j_call: TRBJ2-7

cdr3_aa: CASSRDSYVSDTQYF
cdr3_nt: TGTGCCAGCAGCCGGGACTCTTACGTTTCAGATACGCAGTATTTT
clone_size: NA
d_call: NA
v_call: TRBV9
j_call: TRBJ2-3

cdr3_aa: CASSQTNQGAPLHF
cdr3_nt: TGCGCCAGCAGCCAAACTAACCAGGGGGCACCCCTCCACTTT
clone_size: NA
d_call: TRBD1
v_call: TRBV4-1
j_call: TRBJ1-6

cdr3_aa: CASSSNTDTQYF
cdr3_nt: TGTGCCAGCAGTTCAAACACAGATACGCAGTATTTT
clone_size: NA
d_call: NA
v_call: TRBV12-3/TRBV12-4
j_call: TRBJ2-3

cdr3_aa: CASSFSGGLDTGELFF
cdr3_nt: TGTGCCAGCAGCTTCTCAGGGGGCTTGGACACCGGGGAGCTGTTTTTT
clone_size: NA
d_call: TRBD1
v_call: TRBV7-2
j_call: TRBJ2-2

cdr3_aa: CASSLSSRTAYNSPLHF
cdr3_nt: TGTGCCAGCAGTTTATCATCTCGGACAGCGTATAATTCACCCCTCCACTTT
clone_size: few
d_call: NA
v_call: TRBV28
j_call: TRBJ1-6

cdr3_aa: CASSLSGSRETQYF
cdr3_nt: TGTGCCAGCAGCCTAAGCGGGAGTAGAGAGACCCAGTACTTC
clone_size: NA
d_call: TRBD2
v_call: TRBV5-4
j_call: TRBJ2-5

cdr3_aa: CASSQVFRQGSEQFF
cdr3_nt: TGCGCCAGCAGCCAAGTCTTTCGACAGGGGAGTGAGCAGTTCTTC
clone_size: NA
d_call: TRBD1
v_call: TRBV4-1
j_call: TRBJ2-1

cdr3_aa: CASSFGYEQYF
cdr3_nt: TGTGCCAGCAGCTTCGGCTACGAGCAGTACTTC
clone_size: NA
d_call: NA
v_call: TRBV5-4
j_call: TRBJ2-7

cdr3_aa: CAWASGRDFEQFF
cdr3_nt: TGTGCCTGGGCTAGCGGGAGGGATTTTGAGCAGTTCTTC
clone_size: NA
d_call: TRBD2
v_call: TRBV30
j_call: TRBJ2-1

cdr3_aa: CASSSPGQEGTEAFF
cdr3_nt: TGTGCCAGCAGCTCGCCCGGACAGGAAGGGACTGAAGCTTTCTTT
clone_size: NA
d_call: TRBD1
v_call: TRBV28
j_call: TRBJ1-1

cdr3_aa: CASSYEGEKLFF
cdr3_nt: TGTGCCAGCAGTTACGAGGGCGAAAAACTGTTTTTT
clone_size: NA
d_call: NA
v_call: TRBV6-6
j_call: TRBJ1-4